The 24 T cell receptor beta chains below all came from one sample that was sequenced in a study of T cell responses to AZD1222 COVID-19 vaccine (dated by TCRdb to the early 2020s). The label giving this sample's time point can be read as: about 28 days (+/-7) after the second vaccine dose. The library was obtained by the immunoSEQ multiplex PCR assay. TCRdb retrieved this table from immuneACCESS and kept in-frame rearrangements only. Not all clones are present; in checked studies, unresolved V genes account for under half, and no reason is known for the remainder. The table for this sample lists around 180,000 clones; roughly 94% of them were counted only once. The ten top clones hold roughly 1.5% of the sample. Sequenced here: peripheral blood, sampled 28 days after the second AZD1222 dose. The source is an adult who received the AZD1222 COVID-19 vaccine.

V usage is TRBV28 and J usage is TRBJ1-4, with 9 bases that match TRBD1. Germline CDR1 reads MDHEN; CDR2 reads SYDVKM. The V and J ends lost 6 bases and 8 bases, in that order; junction bases with no gene match: 10. The CDR3 contains 15 residues. The CDR3 region has the DNA TGTGCCAGCAGAGGGGGGGACAGGGCAACCGAAAAACTGTTTTTT. Its protein product is CASRGGDRATEKLFF.

The chain links TRBV19 to TRBJ1-4; D is unresolved. Looked up from germline, CDR1 is LNHDA and CDR2 is SQIVND (reference sequence). The CDR3 has 15 amino acids. Between the trimmed V and J ends, which lost 4 bases and 1 base, there was a span of 10 bases. The CDR3 loop reads CASSSVGLTNEKLFF. For the CDR3, the DNA is TGTGCCAGTAGTAGCGTGGGCCTAACTAATGAAAAACTGTTTTTT.

J is TRBJ1-1 and V is TRBV2; no reliable D call. The V end lost 1 base, the J end lost 4 bases, and 13 bases lay between the germline ends. Germline V CDR1 and CDR2: SNHLY, FYNNEI. This CDR3 spans 15 amino acids. The CDR3 here is CASSEGLIGSTEAFF. CDR3 nucleotide sequence: TGTGCCAGCAGTGAAGGGTTGATAGGGTCCACTGAAGCTTTCTTT. Supplemented by reference TRBV2 and TRBJ1-1, the full variable domain reads EPEVTQTPSHQVTQMGQEVILRCVPISNHLYFYWYRQILGQKVEFLVSFYNNEISEKSEIFDDQFSVERPDGSNFTLKIRSTKLEDSAMYFCASSEGLIGSTEAFFGQGTRLTVV.

The CDR3 bases are TGTGCCAGCAGCTTTGCCGATAGCAATCAGCCCCAGCATTTT. It translates to CASSFADSNQPQHF. This chain connects TRBV5-6 to TRBJ1-5; D is ambiguous. CDR1 is SGHDT and CDR2 is YYEEEE in the germline V gene. This CDR3 spans 14 amino acids. V dropped 2 bases and J dropped 0 bases, with 6 bases sitting between them. Using reference TRBV5-6 and TRBJ1-5 for the parts outside the CDR3, the full variable domain is DAGVTQSPTHLIKTRGQQVTLRCSPKSGHDTVSWYQQALGQGPQFIFQYYEEEERQRGNFPDRFSGHQFPNYSSELNVNALLLGDSALYLCASSFADSNQPQHFGDGTRLSIL.

The chain is built from TRBV11-2 and TRBJ2-3; TRBD2 agrees at 9 bases. The junction had 11 bases not matched to a gene; V was cut back by 5 bases and J by 5 bases. From germline, CDR1 is SGHAT and CDR2 FQNNGV. The CDR3 extends over 16 amino acids. In DNA form, the CDR3 reads TGTGCCAGCAGCCGCACACTAGCGGGTGTTTTAGATACGCAGTATTTT. Amino acids: CASSRTLAGVLDTQYF.

This clone appeared once. CDR3 coding DNA: TGTGCCAGCAGCCACAAGGGACAGTCTAATGAAAAACTGTTTTTT. It yields the protein CASSHKGQSNEKLFF. V is TRBV3-1 (or the pseudogene TRBV3-2) and J is TRBJ1-4; TRBD1 matches 7 bases. CDR1 and CDR2 (germline): LGHDT, YNNKEL (reference sequence). The junction had 4 bases not matched to a gene; V was cut back by 3 bases and J by 3 bases. The CDR3 runs to 15 residues.

The chain has TRBV7-3 and TRBJ2-5, with D maybe TRBD1 (5 bases). V shed 5 bases and J shed 4 bases, with 14 bases lying between them. Germline loops: CDR1 SGHTA, CDR2 FQGTGA. The CDR3 contains 14 residues. The CDR3 reads CASSPQGRGETQYF. The CDR3 bases are TGTGCCAGCAGCCCCCAGGGAAGGGGAGAGACCCAGTACTTC.

The chain uses TRBV7-2 and TRBJ1-5; no clear D gene. Germline V gene lookup returns CDR1 SGHTA and CDR2 FQGNSA. With 3 bases removed from V and 0 bases from J, the gap between germline ends came to 3 bases. CDR3 length: 13 amino acids. Here the CDR3 DNA reads TGTGCCAGCAGCTTCTATAGCAATCAGCCCCAGCATTTT. This codes for CASSFYSNQPQHF.

CDR3 sequence (DNA): TGTGCCAGCAGTTACCTGGGCGCGGGGTCCTACGAGCAGTACTTC. It yields the protein CASSYLGAGSYEQYF. The chain combines TRBV6-2 or TRBV6-3 with TRBJ2-7; a possible D gene is TRBD2 (6 bases). V lost 2 bases and J 1 base, leaving 12 bases between the germline ends. Germline-derived CDR1 and CDR2 are MNHEY and SVGEGT. CDR3 length: 15 residues.

The J gene is TRBJ2-5, the V gene TRBV18, with a weak D call TRBD1 (6 bases). Trimming removed 6 bases at V and 3 bases at J, with 17 bases between. The CDR3 sequence is 15 residues long. Germline V lookup: CDR1 KGHSH, CDR2 LQKENI. The CDR3 sequence: CASSGQRGVEETQYF. Written as DNA, the CDR3 is TGTGCCAGCTCCGGACAGCGAGGGGTAGAAGAGACCCAGTACTTC. Combining the CDR3 with reference TRBV18 and TRBJ2-5 gives the whole variable domain NAGVMQNPRHLVRRRGQEARLRCSPMKGHSHVYWYRQLPEEGLKFMVYLQKENIIDESGMPKERFSAEFPKEGPSILRIQQVVRGDSAAYFCASSGQRGVEETQYFGPGTRLLVL.

The chain uses TRBV27 and TRBJ2-3, with TRBD2 matching over 10 bases. Germline V gene data show CDR1 as MNHEY and CDR2 as SMNVEV (reference sequence). Trimming removed 7 bases from V and 0 bases from J; junction bases left unmatched: 7. CDR3 size: 16 residues. Written as DNA, the CDR3 is TGTGCCAGCAATCCCTCTAGCGGGGGCAGCACAGATACGCAGTATTTT. Protein product: CASNPSSGGSTDTQYF.

This clone came up a few times. The chain couples TRBV5-4 to TRBJ1-1, with 8 bases lining up with TRBD1. The V gene end was trimmed by 4 bases and the J gene end by 9 bases; junction bases not matched to a gene: 11. Germline V gene data show CDR1 as SGHNT and CDR2 as YYREEE (reference sequence). The CDR3 extends over 14 amino acids. The CDR3 bases are TGTGCCAGCAGCAAAACTCCGGGACAGGTCAAAGCTTTCTTT. Residues: CASSKTPGQVKAFF.

The genes are TRBV18 and TRBJ2-5, with 8 bases that match TRBD2. J was trimmed by 2 bases and V by 3 bases; bases with no gene match: 8. Germline V gene sequence: CDR1 KGHSH, CDR2 LQKENI. The CDR3 consists of 16 residues. CDR3 region: CASSPSGGGLQETQYF. DNA of the CDR3: TGTGCCAGCTCACCGAGCGGGGGTGGGCTACAAGAGACCCAGTACTTC.

The chain combines TRBV3-1 (or the pseudogene TRBV3-2) with TRBJ1-5; unclear D gene. The V and J ends lost 4 bases and 2 bases respectively, with 3 bases between them. Germline CDR1 LGHDT, CDR2 YNNKEL (reference sequence). The CDR3 consists of 12 residues. The CDR3, as DNA: TGTGCCAGCAGCCGGGGCAATCAGCCCCAGCATTTT. This sequence encodes CASSRGNQPQHF.

As DNA, the CDR3 is TGTGCCAGCAGTCCCGGCGGGGCCACCTTC. It is translated as CASSPGGATF. V usage is TRBV13 and J usage is TRBJ1-2; tentative D call: TRBD1 (5 bases). Trimming stripped 6 bases from V and 13 bases from J, with 12 bases between. Germline lookup yields CDR1 PRHDT and CDR2 FYEKMQ (reference sequence). CDR3 length: 10 residues.

The V call is TRBV9, the J call TRBJ2-7; either TRBD1 or TRBD2 may fit D (5 bases each). Germline CDR1 SGDLS, CDR2 YYNGEE. The V and J ends lost 0 bases and 4 bases respectively, with 11 bases between them. CDR3 size: 14 residues. The CDR3 nucleotides read TGTGCCAGCAGCGTAGGAGGGACGGGGTACGAGCAGTACTTC. The encoded protein is CASSVGGTGYEQYF. Using reference TRBV9 and TRBJ2-7 for the parts outside the CDR3, the full variable domain is DSGVTQTPKHLITATGQRVTLRCSPRSGDLSVYWYQQSLDQGLQFLIQYYNGEERAKGNILERFSAQQFPDLHSELNLSSLELGDSALYFCASSVGGTGYEQYFGPGTRLTVT.

The chain carries TRBV1 and TRBJ1-3; the tabulated D call, TRBD1, remains unverified against the DNA. TRBV1 is assigned pseudogene status. This CDR3 has 22 residues. The CDR3 coding sequence is TGCACCAGCAGCCAAAAACATAAGGGGGACAGGGGGGTAAGGATCTCTGGAAACACCATATATTTT. Translating it yields CTSSQKHKGDRGVRISGNTIYF.

This chain links TRBV10-2 with TRBJ2-3, with TRBD2 identical over 9 bases. This CDR3 comprises 13 residues. The junction had 2 bases not matched to a gene; V was cut back by 6 bases and J by 4 bases. In germline, CDR1 is WSHSY, CDR2 SAAADI. CDR3 region: CASRGTSSDTQYF. The CDR3 DNA reads as TGCGCCAGCAGGGGGACTAGCTCAGATACGCAGTATTTT.

V usage is TRBV19 and J usage is TRBJ2-3; D is perhaps TRBD1 or TRBD2 (5 bases each). V shed 1 base and J shed 3 bases, with 11 bases lying between them. CDR1 is LNHDA and CDR2 is SQIVND in the germline V gene (reference sequence). CDR3 length equals 15 residues. This CDR3 reads CASSIGIGETDTQYF. The CDR3 coding sequence is TGTGCCAGTAGTATAGGGATAGGGGAGACAGATACGCAGTATTTT.

The V and J genes are TRBV27 and TRBJ2-3; possibly TRBD2 for D (6 bases). Trimming took off 5 bases at V and 4 bases at J, with 16 bases between the two ends. CDR3 length equals 15 residues. Germline V gene lookup returns CDR1 MNHEY and CDR2 SMNVEV (reference sequence). CDR3 amino acids: CASSLWDGGADTQYF. CDR3 in DNA: TGTGCCAGCAGTCTTTGGGACGGAGGGGCAGATACGCAGTATTTT.

The count of this clone is one. The chain is built from TRBV18 and TRBJ1-2; TRBD1 agrees at 9 bases. CDR3 size: 15 residues. Unmatched junction bases numbered 3, after V lost 0 bases and J lost 4 bases. Per the germline V gene, CDR1 is KGHSH and CDR2 is LQKENI. CDR3 sequence (DNA): TGTGCCAGCTCACCACCGGGACAGGGCGTCTATGGCTACACCTTC. This codes for CASSPPGQGVYGYTF.

The J gene is TRBJ1-2, the V gene TRBV9, with 9 bases that match TRBD1. This CDR3 spans 17 amino acids. J was trimmed by 4 bases and V by 3 bases; bases with no gene match: 13. Looked up from germline, CDR1 is SGDLS and CDR2 is YYNGEE. CDR3 sequence (DNA): TGTGCCAGCAGCGGGGGGACAGGGAGTCCCATGGGCTATGGCTACACCTTC. It yields the protein CASSGGTGSPMGYGYTF. The variable domain in full, with the rest retrieved from reference TRBV9 and TRBJ1-2, is DSGVTQTPKHLITATGQRVTLRCSPRSGDLSVYWYQQSLDQGLQFLIQYYNGEERAKGNILERFSAQQFPDLHSELNLSSLELGDSALYFCASSGGTGSPMGYGYTFGSGTRLTVV.

This chain joins TRBV7-8 and TRBJ2-7; maybe TRBD1 (6 bases). Germline CDR1 reads SGHVS; CDR2 reads FQNEAQ. The length of the CDR3 is 15 residues. Trimming took 2 bases from V and 7 from J, leaving 18 bases between them. CDR3 amino acids: CASSLYDRERGEQYF. CDR3 nucleotide sequence: TGTGCCAGCAGCTTATATGACAGAGAAAGGGGGGAGCAGTACTTC.

V is TRBV5-6 and J is TRBJ1-4; D remains ambiguous. The length of the CDR3 is 18 residues. CDR1 SGHDT and CDR2 YYEEEE come from the germline V gene. Trimming cost V 1 base and J 6 bases, with 22 bases left between them. In DNA form, the CDR3 reads TGTGCCAGCAGCTTGTTTACCGTAAACTCCCCTGGCGATGAAAAACTGTTTTTT. Translated, it gives CASSLFTVNSPGDEKLFF.